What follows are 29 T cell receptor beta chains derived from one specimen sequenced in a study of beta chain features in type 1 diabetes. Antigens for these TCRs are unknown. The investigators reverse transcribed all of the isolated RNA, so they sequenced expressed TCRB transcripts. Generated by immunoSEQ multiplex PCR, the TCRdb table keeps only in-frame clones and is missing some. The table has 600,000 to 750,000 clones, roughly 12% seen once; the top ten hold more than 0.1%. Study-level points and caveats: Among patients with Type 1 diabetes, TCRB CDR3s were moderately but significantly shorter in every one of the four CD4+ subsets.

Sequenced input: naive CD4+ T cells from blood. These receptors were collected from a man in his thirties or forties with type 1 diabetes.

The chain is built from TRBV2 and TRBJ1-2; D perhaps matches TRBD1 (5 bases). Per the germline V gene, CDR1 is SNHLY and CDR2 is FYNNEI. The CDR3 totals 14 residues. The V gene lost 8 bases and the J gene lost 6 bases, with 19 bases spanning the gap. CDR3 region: CASSRGGDGDGYTF. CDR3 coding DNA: TGTGCCAGCTCCCGCGGGGGGGATGGCGATGGCTACACCTTC.

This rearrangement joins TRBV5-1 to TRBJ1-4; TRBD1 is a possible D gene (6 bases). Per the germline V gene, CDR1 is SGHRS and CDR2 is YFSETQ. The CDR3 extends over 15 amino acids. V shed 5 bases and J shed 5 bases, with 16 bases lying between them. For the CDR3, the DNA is TGCGCCAGCAGTCTCCAACAGGGTGCCAATGAAAAACTGTTTTTT. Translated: CASSLQQGANEKLFF.

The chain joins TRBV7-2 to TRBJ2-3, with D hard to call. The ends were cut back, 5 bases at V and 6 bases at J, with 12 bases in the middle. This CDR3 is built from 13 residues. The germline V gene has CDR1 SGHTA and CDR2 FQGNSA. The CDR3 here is CASSPGLSDTQYF. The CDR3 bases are TGTGCCAGCAGCCCCGGTCTATCGGATACGCAGTATTTT.

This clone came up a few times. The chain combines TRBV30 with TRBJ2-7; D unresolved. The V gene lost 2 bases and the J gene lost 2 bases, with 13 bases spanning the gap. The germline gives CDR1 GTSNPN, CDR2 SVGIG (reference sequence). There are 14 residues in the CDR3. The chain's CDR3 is CAWSNQAITYEQYF. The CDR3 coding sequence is TGTGCCTGGAGTAACCAGGCCATTACCTACGAGCAGTACTTC. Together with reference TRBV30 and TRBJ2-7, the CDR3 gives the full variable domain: SQTIHQWPATLVQPVGSPLSLECTVEGTSNPNLYWYRQAAGRGLQLLFYSVGIGQISSEVPQNLSASRPQDRQFILSSKKLLLSDSGFYLCAWSNQAITYEQYFGPGTRLTVT.

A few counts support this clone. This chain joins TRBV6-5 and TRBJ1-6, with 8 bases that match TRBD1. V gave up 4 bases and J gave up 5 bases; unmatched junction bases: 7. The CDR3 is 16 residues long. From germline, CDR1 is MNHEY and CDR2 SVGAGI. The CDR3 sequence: CASSLQGARNNSPLHF. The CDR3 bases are TGTGCCAGCAGTTTGCAGGGGGCACGAAATAATTCACCCCTCCACTTT.

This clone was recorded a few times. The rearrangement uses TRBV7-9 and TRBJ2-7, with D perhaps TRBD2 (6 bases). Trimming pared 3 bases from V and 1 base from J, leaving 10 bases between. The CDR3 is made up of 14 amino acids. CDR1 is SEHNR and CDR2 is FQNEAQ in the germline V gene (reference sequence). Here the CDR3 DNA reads TGTGCCAGCAGCTTCCCGCGGGGTTCCTACGAGCAGTACTTC. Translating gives CASSFPRGSYEQYF.

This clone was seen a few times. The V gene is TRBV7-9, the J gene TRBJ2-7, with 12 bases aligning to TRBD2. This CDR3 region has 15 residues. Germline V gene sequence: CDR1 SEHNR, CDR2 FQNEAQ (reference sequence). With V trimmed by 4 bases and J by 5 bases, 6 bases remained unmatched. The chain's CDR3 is CASSSSGGALNEQYF. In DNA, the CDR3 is TGTGCCAGCAGCTCTAGCGGGGGGGCCCTGAACGAGCAGTACTTC.

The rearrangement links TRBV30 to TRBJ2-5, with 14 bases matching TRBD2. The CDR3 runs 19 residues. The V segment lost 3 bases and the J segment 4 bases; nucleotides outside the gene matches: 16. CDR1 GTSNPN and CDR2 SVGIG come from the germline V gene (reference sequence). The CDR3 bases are TGTGCCTGGAGCGTGGCCGGACTAGCGGGGGGCAGTACGCCAGAGACCCAGTACTTC. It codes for CAWSVAGLAGGSTPETQYF.

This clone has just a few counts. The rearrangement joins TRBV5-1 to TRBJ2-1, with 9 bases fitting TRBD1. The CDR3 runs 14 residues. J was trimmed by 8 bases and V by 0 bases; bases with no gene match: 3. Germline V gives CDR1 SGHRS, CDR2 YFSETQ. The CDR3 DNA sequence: TGCGCCAGCAGCTTGGGGGACAGGGCCCATGAGCAGTTCTTC. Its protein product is CASSLGDRAHEQFF.

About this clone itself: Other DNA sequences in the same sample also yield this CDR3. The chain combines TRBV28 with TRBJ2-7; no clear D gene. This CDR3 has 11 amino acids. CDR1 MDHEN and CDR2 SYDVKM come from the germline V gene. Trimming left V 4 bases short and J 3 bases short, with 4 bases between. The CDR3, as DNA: TGTGCCAGCAGTTCGTTCTACGAGCAGTACTTC. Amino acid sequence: CASSSFYEQYF. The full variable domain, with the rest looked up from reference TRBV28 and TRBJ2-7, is DVKVTQSSRYLVKRTGEKVFLECVQDMDHENMFWYRQDPGLGLRLIYFSYDVKMKEKGDIPEGYSVSREKKERFSLILESASTNQTSMYLCASSSFYEQYFGPGTRLTVT.

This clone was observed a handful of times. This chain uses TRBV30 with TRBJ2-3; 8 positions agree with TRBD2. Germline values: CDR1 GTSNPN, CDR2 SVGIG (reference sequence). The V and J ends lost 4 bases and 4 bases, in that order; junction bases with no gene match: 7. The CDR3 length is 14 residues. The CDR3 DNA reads TGTGCCTGGAAAGTAGCGGGGAACCCAGATACGCAGTATTTT. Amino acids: CAWKVAGNPDTQYF. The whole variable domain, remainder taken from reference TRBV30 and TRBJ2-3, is SQTIHQWPATLVQPVGSPLSLECTVEGTSNPNLYWYRQAAGRGLQLLFYSVGIGQISSEVPQNLSASRPQDRQFILSSKKLLLSDSGFYLCAWKVAGNPDTQYFGPGTRLTVL.

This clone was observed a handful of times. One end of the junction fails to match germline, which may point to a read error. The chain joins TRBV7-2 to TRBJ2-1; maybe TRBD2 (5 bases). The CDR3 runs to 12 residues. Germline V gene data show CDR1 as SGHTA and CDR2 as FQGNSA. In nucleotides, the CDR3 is TGTGCCAGCAGTCGAGGAGGCAATGGGCAGTTCTTC. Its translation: CASSRGGNGQFF.

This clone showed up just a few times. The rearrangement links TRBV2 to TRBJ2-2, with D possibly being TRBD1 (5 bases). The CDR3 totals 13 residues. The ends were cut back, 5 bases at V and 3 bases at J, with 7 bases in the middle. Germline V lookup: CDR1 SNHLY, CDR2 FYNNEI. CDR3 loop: CASSRQYTGELFF. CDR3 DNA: TGTGCCAGCAGTCGACAGTACACCGGGGAGCTGTTTTTT.

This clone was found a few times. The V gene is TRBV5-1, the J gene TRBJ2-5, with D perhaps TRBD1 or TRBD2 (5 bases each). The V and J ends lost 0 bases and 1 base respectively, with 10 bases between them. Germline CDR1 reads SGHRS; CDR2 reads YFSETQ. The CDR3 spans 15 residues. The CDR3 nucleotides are TGCGCCAGCAGCTTGGGTCAGGGACCCCAAGAGACCCAGTACTTC. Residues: CASSLGQGPQETQYF.

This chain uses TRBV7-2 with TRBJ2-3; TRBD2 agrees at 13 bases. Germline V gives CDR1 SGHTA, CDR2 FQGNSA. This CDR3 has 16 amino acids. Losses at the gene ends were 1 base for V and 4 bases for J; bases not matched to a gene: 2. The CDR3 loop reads CASSLGGLAGADTQYF. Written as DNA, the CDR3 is TGTGCCAGCAGCTTAGGAGGACTAGCGGGGGCAGATACGCAGTATTTT.

CDR3 residues: CASSVRDRESGEQFF. As DNA, the CDR3 is TGTGCCAGCAGCGTCCGGGACAGGGAATCTGGTGAGCAGTTCTTC. The chain links TRBV6-4 to TRBJ2-1; 9 bases map to TRBD1. Trimming cost V 6 bases and J 9 bases; bases outside gene matches: 12. The CDR3 sequence is 15 residues long. CDR1 and CDR2 from the germline V gene are MRHNA and SNTAGT.

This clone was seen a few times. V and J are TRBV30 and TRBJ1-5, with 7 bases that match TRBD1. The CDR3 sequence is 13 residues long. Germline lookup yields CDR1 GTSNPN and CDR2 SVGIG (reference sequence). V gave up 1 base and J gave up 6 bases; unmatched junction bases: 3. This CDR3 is CAWSASGGQPQHF. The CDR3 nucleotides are TGTGCCTGGAGTGCCTCAGGGGGTCAGCCCCAGCATTTT.

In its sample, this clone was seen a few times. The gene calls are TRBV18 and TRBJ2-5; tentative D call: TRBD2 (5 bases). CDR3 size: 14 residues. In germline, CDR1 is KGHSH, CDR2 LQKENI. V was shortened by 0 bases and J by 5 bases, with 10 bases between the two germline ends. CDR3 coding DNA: TGTGCCAGCTCACCACCGGGGAGTGCGGAGACCCAGTACTTC. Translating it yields CASSPPGSAETQYF.

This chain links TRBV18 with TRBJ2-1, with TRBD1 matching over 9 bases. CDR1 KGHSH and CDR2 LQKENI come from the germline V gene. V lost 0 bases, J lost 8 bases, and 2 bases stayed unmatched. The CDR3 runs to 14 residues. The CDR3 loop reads CASSPPGQGHEQFF. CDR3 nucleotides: TGTGCCAGCTCACCACCGGGACAGGGCCATGAGCAGTTCTTC.

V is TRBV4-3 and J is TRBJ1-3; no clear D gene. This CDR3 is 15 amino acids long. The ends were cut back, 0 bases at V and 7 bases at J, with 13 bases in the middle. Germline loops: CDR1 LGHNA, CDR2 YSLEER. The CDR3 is CASSQDLRVANTIYF. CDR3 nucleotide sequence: TGCGCCAGCAGCCAAGATCTTAGGGTGGCGAACACCATATATTTT.

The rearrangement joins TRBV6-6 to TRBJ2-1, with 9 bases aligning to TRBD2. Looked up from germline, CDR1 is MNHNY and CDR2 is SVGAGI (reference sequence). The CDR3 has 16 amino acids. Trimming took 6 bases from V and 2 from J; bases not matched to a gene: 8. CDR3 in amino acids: CASRLGGGAPYNEQFF. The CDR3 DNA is TGTGCCAGCAGATTAGGCGGGGGGGCCCCCTACAATGAGCAGTTCTTC.

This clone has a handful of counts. CDR3 sequence (DNA): TGTGCCAGCAGTTACGAGCCGAGCCGTACGCAGTATTTT. Translation gives CASSYEPSRTQYF. J is TRBJ2-3 and V is TRBV6-5; D gene unclear. CDR3 length: 13 amino acids. Germline assignment: CDR1 MNHEY and CDR2 SVGAGI. Trimming stripped 2 bases from V and 8 bases from J, with 11 bases between.

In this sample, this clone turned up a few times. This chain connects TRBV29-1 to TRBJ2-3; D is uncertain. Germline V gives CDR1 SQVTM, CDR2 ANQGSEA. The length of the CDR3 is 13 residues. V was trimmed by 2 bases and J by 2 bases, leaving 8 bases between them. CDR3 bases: TGCAGCGTTGAAAGCGACCTCACAGATACGCAGTATTTT. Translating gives CSVESDLTDTQYF.

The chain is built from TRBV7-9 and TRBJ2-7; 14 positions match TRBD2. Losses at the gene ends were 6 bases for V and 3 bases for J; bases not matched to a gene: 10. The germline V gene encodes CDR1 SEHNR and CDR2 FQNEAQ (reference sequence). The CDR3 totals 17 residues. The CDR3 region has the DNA TGTGCCAGCAGTCCTACCTGGACTAGCGGGGGGAGCTACGAGCAGTACTTC. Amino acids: CASSPTWTSGGSYEQYF.

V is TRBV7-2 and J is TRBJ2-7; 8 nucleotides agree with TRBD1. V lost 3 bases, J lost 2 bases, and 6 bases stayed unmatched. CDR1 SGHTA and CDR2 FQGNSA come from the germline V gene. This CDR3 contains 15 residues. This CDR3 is CASSLGQASTYEQYF. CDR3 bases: TGTGCCAGCAGCTTGGGACAGGCATCTACCTACGAGCAGTACTTC.

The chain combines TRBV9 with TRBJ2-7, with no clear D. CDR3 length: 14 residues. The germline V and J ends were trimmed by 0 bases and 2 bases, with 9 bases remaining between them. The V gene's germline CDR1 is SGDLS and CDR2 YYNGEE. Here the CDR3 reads CASSVGLSAYEQYF. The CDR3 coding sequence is TGTGCCAGCAGCGTAGGACTTAGTGCCTACGAGCAGTACTTC.

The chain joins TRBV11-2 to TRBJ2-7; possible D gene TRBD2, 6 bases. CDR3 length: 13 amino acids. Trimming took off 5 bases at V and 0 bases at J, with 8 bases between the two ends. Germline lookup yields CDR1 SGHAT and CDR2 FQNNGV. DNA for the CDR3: TGTGCCAGCAGCCCCGGGAGCTCCTACGAGCAGTACTTC. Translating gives CASSPGSSYEQYF.

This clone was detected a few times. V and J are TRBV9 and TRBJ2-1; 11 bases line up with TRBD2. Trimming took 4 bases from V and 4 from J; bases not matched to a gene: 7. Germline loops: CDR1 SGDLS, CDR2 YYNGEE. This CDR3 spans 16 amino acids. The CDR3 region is CASSPQGLADYNEQFF. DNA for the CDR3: TGTGCCAGCAGCCCCCAGGGACTAGCGGATTACAATGAGCAGTTCTTC.

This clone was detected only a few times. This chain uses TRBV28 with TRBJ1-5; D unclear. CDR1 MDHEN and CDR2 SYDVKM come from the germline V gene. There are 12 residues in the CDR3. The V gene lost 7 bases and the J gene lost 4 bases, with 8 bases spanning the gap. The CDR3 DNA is TGTGCCAGCACCCTGGGGAATCAGCCCCAGCATTTT. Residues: CASTLGNQPQHF.